This is a list of T cell receptor beta chains from one sample in a study of cytomegalovirus exposure and HLA in healthy donors. Clones were read by immunoSEQ multiplex PCR, and TCRdb kept only the in-frame ones, dropping some. Of about 95,000 clones in the sample, approximately 80% are singletons; the top ten hold 3% to 4%. The sample taken for sequencing was PBMCs. Receptors were obtained from a man aged 25 to 40 in good health and CMV-seropositive. Each CDR3 is given with its conserved first and last residue. D genes are given only for firm matches. The size entry is marked missing in some rows and otherwise reads once, few, many or a size class.

D gene: NA; V gene: TRBV10-1; J gene: TRBJ2-1; clone size: NA; CDR3 protein: CASSSGDPARNEQFF; CDR3 DNA: TGCGCCAGCTCAAGCGGAGACCCTGCGAGGAATGAGCAGTTCTTC
D gene: NA; V gene: TRBV5-4; J gene: TRBJ2-3; clone size: NA; CDR3 protein: CASSFSGSTDTQYF; CDR3 DNA: TGTGCCAGCAGTTTCAGCGGGAGCACAGATACGCAGTATTTT
D gene: NA; V gene: TRBV28; J gene: TRBJ1-6; clone size: NA; CDR3 protein: CASRSVTGNSPLHF; CDR3 DNA: TGTGCCAGCAGAAGTGTTACAGGCAATTCACCCCTCCACTTT
D gene: NA; V gene: TRBV7-2; J gene: TRBJ2-7; clone size: NA; CDR3 protein: CASSSTDTGGSQGF; CDR3 DNA: TGTGCCAGCAGCTCCACGGATACAGGCGGCTCTCAGGGCTTC
D gene: TRBD1; V gene: TRBV6-4; J gene: TRBJ1-5; clone size: NA; CDR3 protein: CASSERQGSGQPQHF; CDR3 DNA: TGTGCCAGCAGTGAGAGACAGGGGAGCGGCCAGCCCCAGCATTTT
D gene: TRBD2; V gene: TRBV6-6; J gene: TRBJ2-5; clone size: NA; CDR3 protein: CASSTTSGQETQYF; CDR3 DNA: TGTGCCAGCAGTACGACTAGCGGCCAAGAGACCCAGTACTTC
D gene: TRBD2; V gene: TRBV9; J gene: TRBJ2-5; clone size: NA; CDR3 protein: CASSAGLAGVQTQYF; CDR3 DNA: TGTGCCAGCAGCGCCGGACTAGCGGGAGTACAGACCCAGTACTTC
D gene: NA; V gene: TRBV6-1; J gene: TRBJ1-4; clone size: NA; CDR3 protein: CASSEQFANEKLFF; CDR3 DNA: TGTGCCAGCAGTGAGCAGTTCGCTAATGAAAAACTGTTTTTT
D gene: NA; V gene: TRBV7-8; J gene: TRBJ2-1; clone size: once; CDR3 protein: CASSLSQGYSYNEQFF; CDR3 DNA: TGTGCCAGCAGCTTATCGCAGGGGTACTCCTACAATGAGCAGTTCTTC
D gene: NA; V gene: TRBV19; J gene: TRBJ1-5; clone size: NA; CDR3 protein: CASNQQQGSNQPQHF; CDR3 DNA: TGTGCCAGTAATCAACAGCAAGGCAGCAATCAGCCCCAGCATTTT
D gene: NA; V gene: TRBV15; J gene: TRBJ2-1; clone size: NA; CDR3 protein: CATSRGEFSGYNEQFF; CDR3 DNA: TGTGCCACCAGCAGAGGGGAATTTAGCGGTTACAATGAGCAGTTCTTC
D gene: NA; V gene: TRBV27; J gene: TRBJ2-7; clone size: NA; CDR3 protein: CASSPATRGRYEQYF; CDR3 DNA: TGTGCCAGCAGTCCCGCGACTAGGGGCCGCTACGAGCAGTACTTC
D gene: NA; V gene: TRBV9; J gene: TRBJ1-4; clone size: once; CDR3 protein: CASSGQVSTNEKLFF; CDR3 DNA: TGTGCCAGCAGCGGACAGGTTTCAACTAATGAAAAACTGTTTTTT
D gene: TRBD2; V gene: TRBV7-2; J gene: TRBJ2-1; clone size: NA; CDR3 protein: CASSYQYWTSGQYYEQFF; CDR3 DNA: TGTGCCAGCAGCTACCAATACTGGACTAGCGGGCAGTATTATGAGCAGTTCTTC
D gene: TRBD2; V gene: TRBV6-5; J gene: TRBJ2-3; clone size: few; CDR3 protein: CASSSWTSGRTDTQYF; CDR3 DNA: TGTGCCAGCAGTTCTTGGACTAGCGGGAGAACAGATACGCAGTATTTT
D gene: TRBD2; V gene: TRBV29-1; J gene: TRBJ2-5; clone size: once; CDR3 protein: CSVAREETSGSLQETQYF; CDR3 DNA: TGCAGCGTAGCTCGAGAGGAGACTAGCGGGAGCTTACAAGAGACCCAGTACTTC